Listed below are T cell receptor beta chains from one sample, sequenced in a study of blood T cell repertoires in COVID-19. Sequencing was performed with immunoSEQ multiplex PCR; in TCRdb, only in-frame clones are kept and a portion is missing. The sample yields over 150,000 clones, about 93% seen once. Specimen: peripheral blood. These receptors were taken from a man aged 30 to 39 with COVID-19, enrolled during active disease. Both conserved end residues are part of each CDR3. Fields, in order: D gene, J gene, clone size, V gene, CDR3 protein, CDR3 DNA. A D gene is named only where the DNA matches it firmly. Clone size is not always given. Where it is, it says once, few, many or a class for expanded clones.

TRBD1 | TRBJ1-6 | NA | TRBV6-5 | CASSMDRGGSPLHF | TGTGCCAGCAGTATGGACAGGGGTGGTTCACCCCTCCACTTT
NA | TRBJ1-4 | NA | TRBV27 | CASSSADSYATNEKLFF | TGTGCCAGCAGTTCTGCGGACAGCTACGCAACTAATGAAAAACTGTTTTTT
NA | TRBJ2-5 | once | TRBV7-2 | CASSLDRGARETQYF | TGTGCCAGCAGCTTAGATCGGGGGGCAAGAGAGACCCAGTACTTC
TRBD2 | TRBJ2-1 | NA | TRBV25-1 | CASSEYTGGYNEQFF | TGTGCCAGCAGTGAATACACGGGGGGTTACAATGAGCAGTTCTTC
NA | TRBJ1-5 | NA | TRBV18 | CASSVPGGQPQHF | TGTGCCAGCTCAGTTCCCGGGGGTCAGCCCCAGCATTTT
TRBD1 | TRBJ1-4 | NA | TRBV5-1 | CASSPTGSGEKLFF | TGCGCCAGCAGCCCGACAGGGTCGGGTGAAAAACTGTTTTTT
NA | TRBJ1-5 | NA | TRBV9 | CASSVDSGNQPQHF | TGTGCCAGCAGCGTAGACAGTGGCAATCAGCCCCAGCATTTT
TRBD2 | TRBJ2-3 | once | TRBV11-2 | CASGSGGPDTQYF | TGTGCCAGCGGTAGCGGGGGCCCAGATACGCAGTATTTT
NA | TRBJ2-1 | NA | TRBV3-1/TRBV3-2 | CASSQGATGSSYNEQFF | TGTGCCAGCAGCCAAGGAGCTACGGGGAGCTCCTACAATGAGCAGTTCTTC
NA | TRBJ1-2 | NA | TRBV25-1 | CASSESEGFNYGYTF | TGTGCCAGCAGTGAATCGGAGGGTTTTAACTATGGCTACACCTTC
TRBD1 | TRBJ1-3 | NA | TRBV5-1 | CASSLGDRGGNTIYF | TGCGCCAGCAGCTTGGGGGACAGGGGAGGAAACACCATATATTTT
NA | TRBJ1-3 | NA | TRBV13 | CASSPRSVPNTIYF | TGTGCCAGCAGCCCGCGGTCAGTCCCAAACACCATATATTTT
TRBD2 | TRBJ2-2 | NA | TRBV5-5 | CASSKTSGGVGTGELFF | TGTGCCAGCAGCAAGACTAGCGGGGGGGTAGGCACCGGGGAGCTGTTTTTT
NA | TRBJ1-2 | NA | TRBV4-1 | CASSQDLGGIYGYTF | TGCGCCAGCAGCCAAGATCTAGGAGGGATCTATGGCTACACCTTC
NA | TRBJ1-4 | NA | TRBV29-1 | CSVGGKGEKLFF | TGCAGCGTTGGAGGGAAAGGCGAAAAACTGTTTTTT
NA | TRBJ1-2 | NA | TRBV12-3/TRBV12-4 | CASSFAGVNGYTF | TGTGCCAGCAGTTTTGCAGGGGTTAATGGCTACACCTTC
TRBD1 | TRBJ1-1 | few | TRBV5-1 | CASSLQRQGTTEAFF | TGCGCCAGCAGCTTGCAGCGACAGGGAACCACTGAAGCTTTCTTT
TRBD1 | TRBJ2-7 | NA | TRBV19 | CASSWTGATYEQYF | TGTGCCAGTAGTTGGACAGGCGCTACCTACGAGCAGTACTTC
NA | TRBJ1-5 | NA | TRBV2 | CASSEVGVGPNQPQHF | TGTGCCAGCAGTGAGGTGGGCGTGGGGCCAAATCAGCCCCAGCATTTT
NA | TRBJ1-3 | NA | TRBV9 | CASSRAGLSGNTIYF | TGTGCCAGCAGCAGGGCGGGACTCTCTGGAAACACCATATATTTT
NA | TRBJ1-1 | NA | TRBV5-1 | CASSLDRLNTEAFF | TGCGCCAGCAGCTTGGACAGATTGAACACTGAAGCTTTCTTT
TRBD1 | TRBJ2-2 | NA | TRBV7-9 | CASSLTGGTGELFF | TGTGCCAGCAGCTTAACAGGGGGCACCGGGGAGCTGTTTTTT
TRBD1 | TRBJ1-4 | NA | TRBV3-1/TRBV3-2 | CASSQLQGLGEKLFF | TGTGCCAGCAGCCAATTACAGGGGTTAGGGGAAAAACTGTTTTTT
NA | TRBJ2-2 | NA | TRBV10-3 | CAISTEDRRTGELFF | TGTGCCATCAGTACAGAGGACAGACGGACCGGGGAGCTGTTTTTT
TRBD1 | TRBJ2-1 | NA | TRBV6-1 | CASSEGVAGGPNEQFF | TGTGCCAGCAGTGAAGGGGTGGCAGGGGGACCTAATGAGCAGTTCTTC
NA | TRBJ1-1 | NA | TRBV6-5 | CASSYGQGIITEAFF | TGTGCCAGCAGTTACGGCCAGGGTATAATAACTGAAGCTTTCTTT
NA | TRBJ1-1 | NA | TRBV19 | CASSIGAGVTEAFF | TGTGCCAGTAGTATAGGGGCAGGGGTTACTGAAGCTTTCTTT
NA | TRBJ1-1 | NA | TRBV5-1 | CASSLSGEEAFF | TGCGCCAGCAGCTTGTCGGGAGAAGAAGCTTTCTTT